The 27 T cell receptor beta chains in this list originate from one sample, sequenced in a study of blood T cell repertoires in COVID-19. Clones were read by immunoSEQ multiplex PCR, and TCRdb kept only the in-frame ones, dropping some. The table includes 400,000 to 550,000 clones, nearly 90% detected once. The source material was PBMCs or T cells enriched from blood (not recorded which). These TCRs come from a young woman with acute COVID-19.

CDR3 residues: CASSLSGPRMPPLHF. The CDR3 DNA reads TGTGCCAGCAGCTTAAGCGGACCACGGATGCCACCCCTCCACTTT. The V call is TRBV7-9, the J call TRBJ1-6; D ambiguous. The CDR3 runs to 15 residues. Trimming stripped 2 bases from V and 11 bases from J, with 16 bases between. From germline, CDR1 is SEHNR and CDR2 FQNEAQ (reference sequence). Full variable domain (remainder filled in from reference TRBV7-9 and TRBJ1-6): DTGVSQNPRHKITKRGQNVTFRCDPISEHNRLYWYRQTLGQGPEFLTYFQNEAQLEKSRLLSDRFSAERPKGSFSTLEIQRTEQGDSAMYLCASSLSGPRMPPLHFGNGTRLTVT.

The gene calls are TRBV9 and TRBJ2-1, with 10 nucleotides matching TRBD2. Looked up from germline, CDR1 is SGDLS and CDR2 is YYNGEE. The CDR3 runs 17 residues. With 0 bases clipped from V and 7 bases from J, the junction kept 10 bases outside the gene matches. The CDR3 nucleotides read TGTGCCAGCAGCGTAGGTGCCGGGACTAGCGCCGAAAATGAGCAGTTCTTC. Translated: CASSVGAGTSAENEQFF.

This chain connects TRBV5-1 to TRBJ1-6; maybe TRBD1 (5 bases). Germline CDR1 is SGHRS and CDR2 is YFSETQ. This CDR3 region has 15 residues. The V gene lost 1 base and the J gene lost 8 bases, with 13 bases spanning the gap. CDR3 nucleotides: TGCGCCAGCAGCTTGTGGCGGGGGACGGATTCACCCCTCCACTTT. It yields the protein CASSLWRGTDSPLHF.

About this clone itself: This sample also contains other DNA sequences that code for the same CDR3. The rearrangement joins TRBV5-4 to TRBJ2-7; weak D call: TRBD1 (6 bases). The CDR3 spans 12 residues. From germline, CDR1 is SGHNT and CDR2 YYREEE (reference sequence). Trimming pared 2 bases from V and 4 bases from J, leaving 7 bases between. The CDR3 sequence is CASSLQGYEQYF. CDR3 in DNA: TGTGCCAGCAGCTTACAGGGATACGAGCAGTACTTC.

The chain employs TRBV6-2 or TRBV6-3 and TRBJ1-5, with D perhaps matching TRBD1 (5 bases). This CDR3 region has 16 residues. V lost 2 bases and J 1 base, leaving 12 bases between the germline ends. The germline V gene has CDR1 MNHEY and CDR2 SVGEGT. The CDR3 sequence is CASSYKTDWSNQPQHF. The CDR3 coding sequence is TGTGCCAGCAGTTACAAGACAGACTGGAGCAATCAGCCCCAGCATTTT.

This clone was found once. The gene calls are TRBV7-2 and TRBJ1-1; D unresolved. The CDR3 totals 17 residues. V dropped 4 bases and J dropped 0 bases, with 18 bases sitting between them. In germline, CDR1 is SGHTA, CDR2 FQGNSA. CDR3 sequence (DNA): TGTGCCAGCAGCTCACAGTCATTCAGTAACATGAACACTGAAGCTTTCTTT. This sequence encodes CASSSQSFSNMNTEAFF.

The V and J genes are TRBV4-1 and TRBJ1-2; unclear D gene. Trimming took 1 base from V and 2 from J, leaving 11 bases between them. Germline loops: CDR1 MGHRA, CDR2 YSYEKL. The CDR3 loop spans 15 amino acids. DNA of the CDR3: TGCGCCAGCAGCCAAGGAGGAGGAGGGAACTATGGCTACACCTTC. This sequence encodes CASSQGGGGNYGYTF.

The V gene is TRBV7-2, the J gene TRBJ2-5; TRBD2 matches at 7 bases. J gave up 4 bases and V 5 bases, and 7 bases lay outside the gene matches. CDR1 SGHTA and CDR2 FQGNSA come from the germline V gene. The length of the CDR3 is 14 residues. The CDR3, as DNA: TGTGCCAGCAGCGAGGGGACTACTCGAGAGACCCAGTACTTC. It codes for CASSEGTTRETQYF.

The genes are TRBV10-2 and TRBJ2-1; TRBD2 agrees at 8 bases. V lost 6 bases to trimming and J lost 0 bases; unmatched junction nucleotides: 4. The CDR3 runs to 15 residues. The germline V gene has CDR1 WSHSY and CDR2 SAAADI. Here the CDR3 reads CASRAGVSSYNEQFF. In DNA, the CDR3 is TGCGCCAGCAGAGCGGGGGTAAGCTCCTACAATGAGCAGTTCTTC.

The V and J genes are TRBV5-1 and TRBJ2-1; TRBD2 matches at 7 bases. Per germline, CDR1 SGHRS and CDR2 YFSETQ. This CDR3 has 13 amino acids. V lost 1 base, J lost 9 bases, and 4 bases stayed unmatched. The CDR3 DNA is TGCGCCAGCAGCTTGACGGGGGAGGGTGAGCAGTTCTTC. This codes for CASSLTGEGEQFF.

Here the CDR3 DNA reads TGTGCCAGCAAGGGACAATCTAGCACAGATACGCAGTATTTT. Translation: CASKGQSSTDTQYF. The chain recombines TRBV3-1 (or the pseudogene TRBV3-2) with TRBJ2-3, with D possibly matching TRBD1 (6 bases). Trimming stripped 7 bases from V and 0 bases from J, with 11 bases between. Germline CDR1 LGHDT, CDR2 YNNKEL (reference sequence). The CDR3 extends over 14 amino acids.

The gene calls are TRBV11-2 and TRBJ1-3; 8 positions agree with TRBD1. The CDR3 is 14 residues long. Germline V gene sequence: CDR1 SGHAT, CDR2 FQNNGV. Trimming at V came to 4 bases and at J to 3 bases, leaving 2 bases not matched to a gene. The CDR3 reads CASSSGTGGNTIYF. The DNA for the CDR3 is TGTGCCAGCAGCTCCGGGACAGGTGGAAACACCATATATTTT.

CDR3 DNA: TGTGCCATCAGGCCCGCGGCAGCAGATACGCAGTATTTT. Amino acid sequence: CAIRPAAADTQYF. The chain joins TRBV10-3 to TRBJ2-3; D unclear. V dropped 6 bases and J dropped 4 bases, with 11 bases sitting between them. Germline V CDR1 and CDR2: ENHRY, SYGVKD. The CDR3 loop spans 13 amino acids.

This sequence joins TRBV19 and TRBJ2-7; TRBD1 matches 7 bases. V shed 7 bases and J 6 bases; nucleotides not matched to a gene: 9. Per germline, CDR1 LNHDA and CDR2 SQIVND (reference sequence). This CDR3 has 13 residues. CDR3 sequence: CASTGTADGEQYF. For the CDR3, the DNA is TGTGCCAGTACTGGGACAGCAGACGGCGAGCAGTACTTC.

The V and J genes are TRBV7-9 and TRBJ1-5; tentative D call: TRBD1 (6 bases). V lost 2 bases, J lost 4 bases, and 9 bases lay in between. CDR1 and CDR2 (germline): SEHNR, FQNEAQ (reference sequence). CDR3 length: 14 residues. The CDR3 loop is CASSLTGYNQPQHF. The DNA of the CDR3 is TGTGCCAGCAGCTTAACAGGGTATAATCAGCCCCAGCATTTT. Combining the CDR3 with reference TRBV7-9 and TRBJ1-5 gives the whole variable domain DTGVSQNPRHKITKRGQNVTFRCDPISEHNRLYWYRQTLGQGPEFLTYFQNEAQLEKSRLLSDRFSAERPKGSFSTLEIQRTEQGDSAMYLCASSLTGYNQPQHFGDGTRLSIL.

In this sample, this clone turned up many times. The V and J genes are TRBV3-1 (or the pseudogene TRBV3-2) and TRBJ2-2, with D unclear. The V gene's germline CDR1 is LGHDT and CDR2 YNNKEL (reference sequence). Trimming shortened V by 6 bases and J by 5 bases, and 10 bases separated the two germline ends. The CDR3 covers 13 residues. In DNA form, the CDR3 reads TGTGCCAGCAGTTTAATAGAGACCGGGGAGCTGTTTTTT. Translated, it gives CASSLIETGELFF.

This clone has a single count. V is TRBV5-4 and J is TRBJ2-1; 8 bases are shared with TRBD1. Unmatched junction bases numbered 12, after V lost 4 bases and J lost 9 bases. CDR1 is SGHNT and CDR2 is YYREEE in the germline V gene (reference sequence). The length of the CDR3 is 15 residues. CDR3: CASSLRQGSEVEQFF. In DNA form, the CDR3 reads TGTGCCAGCAGCCTTAGACAGGGGTCCGAAGTTGAGCAGTTCTTC.

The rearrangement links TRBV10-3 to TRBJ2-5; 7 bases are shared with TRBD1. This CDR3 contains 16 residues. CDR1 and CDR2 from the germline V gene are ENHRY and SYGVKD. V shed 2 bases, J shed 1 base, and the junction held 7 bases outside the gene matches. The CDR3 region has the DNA TGTGCCATCAGTGAGGACCCGGGACAGATCCAAGAGACCCAGTACTTC. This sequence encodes CAISEDPGQIQETQYF.

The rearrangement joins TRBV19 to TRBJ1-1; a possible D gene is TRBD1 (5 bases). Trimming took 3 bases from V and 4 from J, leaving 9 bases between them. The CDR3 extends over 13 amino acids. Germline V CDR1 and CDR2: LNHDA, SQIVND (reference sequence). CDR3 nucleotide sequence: TGTGCCAGTAGTATCCGCAGGGCCACTGAAGCTTTCTTT. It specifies CASSIRRATEAFF.

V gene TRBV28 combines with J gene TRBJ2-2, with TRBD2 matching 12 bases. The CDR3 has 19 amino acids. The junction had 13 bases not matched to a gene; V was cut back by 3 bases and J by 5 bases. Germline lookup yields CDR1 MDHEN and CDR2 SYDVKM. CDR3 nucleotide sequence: TGTGCCAGCAGTTTCGGACAATATCTAGCGGGAGGGCGGACCGGGGAGCTGTTTTTT. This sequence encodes CASSFGQYLAGGRTGELFF. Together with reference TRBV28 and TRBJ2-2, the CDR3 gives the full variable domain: DVKVTQSSRYLVKRTGEKVFLECVQDMDHENMFWYRQDPGLGLRLIYFSYDVKMKEKGDIPEGYSVSREKKERFSLILESASTNQTSMYLCASSFGQYLAGGRTGELFFGEGSRLTVL.

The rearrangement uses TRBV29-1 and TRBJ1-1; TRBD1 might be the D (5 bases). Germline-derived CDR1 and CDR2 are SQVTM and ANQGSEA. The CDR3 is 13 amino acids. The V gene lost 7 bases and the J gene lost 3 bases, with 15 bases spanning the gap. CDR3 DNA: TGCAGCGCCGCACCCCAGGGTGACACTGAAGCTTTCTTT. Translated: CSAAPQGDTEAFF.

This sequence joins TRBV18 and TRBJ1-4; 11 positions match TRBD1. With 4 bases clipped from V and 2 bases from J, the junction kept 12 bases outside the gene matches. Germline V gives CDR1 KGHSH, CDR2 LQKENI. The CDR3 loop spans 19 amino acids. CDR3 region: CASSRTGTGGFVTNEKLFF. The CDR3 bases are TGTGCCAGCTCACGAACCGGGACAGGGGGTTTCGTGACTAATGAAAAACTGTTTTTT.

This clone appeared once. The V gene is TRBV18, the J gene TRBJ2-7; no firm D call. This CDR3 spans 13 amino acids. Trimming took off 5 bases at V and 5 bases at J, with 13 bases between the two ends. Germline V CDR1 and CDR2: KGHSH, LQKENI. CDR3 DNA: TGTGCCAGCTCATCCAGAAGAGGCGACGAGCAGTACTTC. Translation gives CASSSRRGDEQYF.

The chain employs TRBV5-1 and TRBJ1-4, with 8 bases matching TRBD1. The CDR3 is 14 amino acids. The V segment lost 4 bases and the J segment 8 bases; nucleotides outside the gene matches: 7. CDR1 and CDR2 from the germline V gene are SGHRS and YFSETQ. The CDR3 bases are TGCGCCAGCAGCCTCGGACAGGGTTTGGAAAAACTGTTTTTT. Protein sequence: CASSLGQGLEKLFF. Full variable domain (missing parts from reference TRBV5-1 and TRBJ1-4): KAGVTQTPRYLIKTRGQQVTLSCSPISGHRSVSWYQQTPGQGLQFLFEYFSETQRNKGNFPGRFSGRQFSNSRSEMNVSTLELGDSALYLCASSLGQGLEKLFFGSGTQLSVL.

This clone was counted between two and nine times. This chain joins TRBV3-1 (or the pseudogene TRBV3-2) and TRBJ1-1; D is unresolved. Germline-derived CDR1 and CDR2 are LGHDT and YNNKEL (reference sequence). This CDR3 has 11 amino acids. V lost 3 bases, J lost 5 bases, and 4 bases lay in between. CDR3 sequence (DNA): TGTGCCAGCAGCCACGGTACTGAAGCTTTCTTT. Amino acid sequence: CASSHGTEAFF.

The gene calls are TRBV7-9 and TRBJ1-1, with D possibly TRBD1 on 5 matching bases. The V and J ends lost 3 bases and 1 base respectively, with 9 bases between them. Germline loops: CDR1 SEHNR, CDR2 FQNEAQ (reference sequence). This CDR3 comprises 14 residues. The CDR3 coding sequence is TGTGCCAGCAGCTTTGGGCAGGGGAACACTGAAGCTTTCTTT. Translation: CASSFGQGNTEAFF.

CDR3: CASRQGDTEAFF. The CDR3 nucleotides read TGTGCCAGCAGGCAGGGTGACACTGAAGCTTTCTTT. The J gene is TRBJ1-1, the V gene TRBV5-6; weak D call: TRBD1 (5 bases). The CDR3 has 12 amino acids. Trimming left V 5 bases short and J 3 bases short, with 8 bases between. Per germline, CDR1 SGHDT and CDR2 YYEEEE.